This passage covers 8 T cell receptor beta chains from one sample sequenced in a study of memory CD4+ T cells and cytomegalovirus serostatus. The sort gate was single viable CD3+CD4+CD8-CD45RO+ cells for memory CD4+ T cells. This table comes from immunoSEQ multiplex PCR, and its TCRdb copy is limited to in-frame clones, with some not included. The sample records about 44,000 clones, over 60% being singletons. Sequenced input: memory CD4+ T cells from blood. All receptors derive from an adult in good health and CMV-seronegative.

This clone has a handful of counts. The rearrangement joins TRBV7-9 to TRBJ1-4; 8 bases are shared with TRBD1. Trimming took 3 bases from V and 4 from J; bases not matched to a gene: 1. The CDR3 extends over 14 amino acids. CDR1 is SEHNR, CDR2 FQNEAQ, per germline (reference sequence). The CDR3 sequence: CASSFGQGNEKLFF. The CDR3 DNA follows: TGTGCCAGCAGCTTTGGACAGGGTAATGAAAAACTGTTTTTT.

This clone was observed once. The chain employs TRBV11-3 and TRBJ2-7; either TRBD1 or TRBD2 may fit D (5 bases each). Trimming took off 2 bases at V and 0 bases at J, with 11 bases between the two ends. Germline CDR1 and CDR2: SGHNT and YENEEA. CDR3 length: 15 amino acids. The chain's CDR3 is CASSLNPGHSYEQYF. The CDR3 DNA is TGTGCCAGCAGCTTAAATCCGGGGCACTCCTACGAGCAGTACTTC.

The V call is TRBV19, the J call TRBJ1-5; 8 bases line up with TRBD1. The germline V gene has CDR1 LNHDA and CDR2 SQIVND (reference sequence). CDR3 length: 14 residues. The junction had 5 bases not matched to a gene; V was cut back by 4 bases and J by 6 bases. The CDR3, as DNA: TGTGCCAGTAGTACTTACAGGGGGGTTCAGCCCCAGCATTTT. Translating gives CASSTYRGVQPQHF.

V is TRBV6-6 and J is TRBJ2-2; no clear D. CDR3 size: 14 residues. V was pared by 10 bases and J by 1 base, with 13 bases between. Germline loops: CDR1 MNHNY, CDR2 SVGAGI (reference sequence). The CDR3 sequence is CATMATRNTGELFF. The CDR3 nucleotides are TGTGCCACCATGGCTACTCGGAACACCGGGGAGCTGTTTTTT.

The V gene is TRBV2, the J gene TRBJ2-5, with 7 bases that match TRBD2. Trimming at V came to 5 bases and at J to 4 bases, leaving 4 bases not matched to a gene. From germline, CDR1 is SNHLY and CDR2 FYNNEI. This CDR3 comprises 13 residues. Here the CDR3 DNA reads TGTGCCAGCAGTCTAGCGGCCGTAGAGACCCAGTACTTC. Protein product: CASSLAAVETQYF.

This clone was seen a few times. This chain joins TRBV5-1 and TRBJ2-1, with TRBD2 identical over 10 bases. The J segment lost 8 bases and the V segment lost 0 bases, leaving 5 bases of the junction unmatched. The germline gives CDR1 SGHRS, CDR2 YFSETQ. The CDR3 has 15 amino acids. In DNA, the CDR3 is TGCGCCAGCAGCTTGGATGGGACTAGCGTGCATGAGCAGTTCTTC. This sequence encodes CASSLDGTSVHEQFF.

This clone was seen a few times. The rearrangement uses TRBV6-1 and TRBJ1-6; 7 bases match TRBD1. The length of the CDR3 is 13 residues. After removal of 6 bases from V and 11 bases from J, the junction contained 7 bases not matched to a gene. Germline assignment: CDR1 MNHNS and CDR2 SASEGT. CDR3 sequence reads: CASSGTDGTPLHF. The CDR3 DNA reads TGTGCCAGCAGCGGGACAGATGGGACACCCCTCCACTTT.

The chain has TRBV7-8 and TRBJ1-1; no clear D gene. The CDR3 covers 15 residues. Germline V gives CDR1 SGHVS, CDR2 FQNEAQ. V lost 5 bases to trimming and J lost 1 base, with 14 bases between them. The CDR3 coding sequence is TGTGCCAGCAGCCAACGGACTGTGACGAACACTGAAGCTTTCTTT. Translated, it gives CASSQRTVTNTEAFF.